These 12 T cell receptor beta chains share one sample of origin, sequenced in a study of early T cells in non-severe SARS-CoV-2 infection. TCRdb independently ran MiXCR on the 5' RACE reads; one entry per CDR3 protein. Found here are about 42,000 distinct CDR3 sequences, around 6.3% of them singletons; the top ten hold around 7.7%. The sample in question was whole blood, obtained at baseline. The receptors shown here come from an adult who was a healthcare worker with PCR-confirmed SARS-CoV-2 infection or an uninfected control (not recorded which).

This clonotype occurred many times. J is TRBJ2-3 and V is TRBV20-1, with 12 bases aligning to TRBD2. Germline CDR1 DFQATT, CDR2 SNEGSKA (reference sequence). With V trimmed by 3 bases and J by 1 base, 5 bases remained unmatched. This CDR3 has 16 residues. For the CDR3, the DNA is TGCAGTGCTAGCTTACTAGCGGGGGGCCGCACAGATACGCAGTATTTT. This sequence encodes CSASLLAGGRTDTQYF.

The rearrangement links TRBV7-9 to TRBJ1-2; D remains ambiguous. The V gene's germline CDR1 is SEHNR and CDR2 FQNEAQ (reference sequence). The CDR3 runs to 12 residues. Deletions cut 8 bases from V and 3 bases from J, with 10 bases between. The CDR3 nucleotides are TGTGCCAGCTCGGAATGGGACTATGGCTACACCTTC. Translated: CASSEWDYGYTF.

This clonotype was counted only a few times. This sequence joins TRBV4-1 and TRBJ1-4, with a tentative D call TRBD1 (6 bases). The V and J ends lost 0 bases and 6 bases respectively, with 20 bases between them. The CDR3 sequence is 18 residues long. Looked up from germline, CDR1 is MGHRA and CDR2 is YSYEKL. DNA for the CDR3: TGCGCCAGCAGCCAAGATTGGATCGGGGGCCTAGGGGATGAAAAACTGTTTTTT. Translation gives CASSQDWIGGLGDEKLFF.

CDR3: CASSKLGRSSGNTIYF. The CDR3 DNA follows: TGTGCCAGCAGTAAACTCGGACGGAGCTCTGGAAACACCATATATTTT. This chain uses TRBV7-9 with TRBJ1-3; D is undetermined. CDR1 and CDR2 (germline): SEHNR, FQNEAQ (reference sequence). CDR3 length equals 16 residues. Trimming pared 6 bases from V and 0 bases from J, leaving 15 bases between.

This clonotype was observed a single time. Since a much larger clone is just one base distant, this may be a read error. V and J are TRBV5-1 and TRBJ2-1; D is possibly TRBD1 (5 bases). The V gene's germline CDR1 is SGHRS and CDR2 YFSETQ. The CDR3 extends over 14 amino acids. The CDR3 nucleotides are TGCACCAGCAGCTTGGGATCCAGGGATAATGAGCAGTTCTTC. Translating gives CTSSLGSRDNEQFF.

This clonotype has a count of ten or more. V and J are TRBV30 and TRBJ1-2; D call uncertain. V shed 0 bases and J shed 11 bases, with 10 bases lying between them. The V gene's germline CDR1 is GTSNPN and CDR2 SVGIG (reference sequence). This CDR3 has 11 amino acids. The CDR3 nucleotides read TGTGCCTGGAGTGTGGTCGGACGGTACACCTTC. This translates into CAWSVVGRYTF.

This clonotype has a count of ten or more. The chain joins TRBV7-8 to TRBJ2-2; the D gene is possibly TRBD1 (6 bases). Germline V gives CDR1 SGHVS, CDR2 FQNEAQ. CDR3 length: 15 residues. V was clipped by 4 bases and J by 7 bases, with 16 bases between them. This CDR3 is CASSSRTDARGELFF. In nucleotides, the CDR3 is TGTGCCAGCAGCTCGAGGACAGACGCCCGCGGGGAGCTGTTTTTT.

This clonotype has only a few counts. The chain links TRBV5-1 to TRBJ2-3; 9 nucleotides line up with TRBD2. V dropped 0 bases and J dropped 2; count of bases not matched to a gene: 4. The CDR3 is made up of 16 amino acids. CDR1 and CDR2 (germline): SGHRS, YFSETQ. The DNA of the CDR3 is TGCGCCAGCAGCTTGGCTGCGGGGGGGAACACAGATACGCAGTATTTT. This sequence encodes CASSLAAGGNTDTQYF.

The chain uses TRBV10-1 and TRBJ2-1, with TRBD2 matching 15 bases. Germline V CDR1 and CDR2: WNHNN, SYGVQD (reference sequence). The CDR3 has 19 residues. After removal of 2 bases from V and 4 bases from J, the junction contained 9 bases not matched to a gene. The CDR3 DNA follows: TGCGCCAGCAGTGAGCGACCGGGACTAGCGGGGGGACCATACAATGAGCAGTTCTTC. Amino acid sequence: CASSERPGLAGGPYNEQFF.

This clonotype appeared many times. The chain recombines TRBV7-2 with TRBJ1-1, with TRBD1 identical over 8 bases. The germline V gene has CDR1 SGHTA and CDR2 FQGNSA. After removal of 5 bases from V and 5 bases from J, the junction contained 10 bases not matched to a gene. The CDR3 has 15 residues. Here the CDR3 DNA reads TGTGCCAGCAGCCCGCAACAGGGGGGACGAACTGAAGCTTTCTTT. Translation: CASSPQQGGRTEAFF.

V is TRBV27 and J is TRBJ2-5; no clear D. CDR1 is MNHEY, CDR2 SMNVEV, per germline (reference sequence). The V end was cut by 1 base, the J end by 2 bases, with 8 bases between. The CDR3 is 14 residues long. CDR3 loop: CASSLYAQQETQYF. CDR3 sequence (DNA): TGTGCCAGCAGTTTATACGCCCAACAAGAGACCCAGTACTTC.

The chain has TRBV24-1 and TRBJ2-7, with D uncertain. Looked up from germline, CDR1 is KGHDR and CDR2 is SFDVKD. The V and J ends lost 4 bases and 6 bases respectively, with 6 bases between them. The CDR3 totals 11 residues. CDR3 sequence (DNA): TGTGCCACCAGTGACGGAGTCGAGCAGTACTTC. Its translation: CATSDGVEQYF.